One and the same sample provided the 13 T cell receptor beta chains below, sequenced in a study of blood T cell repertoires in COVID-19. Method: immunoSEQ multiplex PCR; TCRdb's copy keeps in-frame clones and lacks some. Here the sample spans approximately 69,000 clones, around 80% being singletons. The sequenced sample was peripheral blood. These receptors were taken from a middle-aged man with COVID-19, enrolled during active disease.

CDR3 sequence: CASSVGRNTEAFF. Here the CDR3 DNA reads TGTGCCAGCAGCGTAGGGAGGAACACTGAAGCTTTCTTT. The rearrangement joins TRBV9 to TRBJ1-1; D is uncertain. The V end lost 0 bases, the J end lost 1 base, and 4 bases lay between the germline ends. CDR1 is SGDLS and CDR2 is YYNGEE in the germline V gene. This CDR3 contains 13 residues.

The table lists this clone with a count of one. V usage is TRBV7-3 and J usage is TRBJ2-5, with D possibly TRBD2 on 5 matching bases. Germline CDR1 is SGHTA and CDR2 is FQGTGA. V was pared by 5 bases and J by 3 bases, with 13 bases between. The CDR3 is 14 amino acids. CDR3: CASSPDYNKETQYF. CDR3 DNA: TGTGCCAGCAGCCCAGACTATAATAAAGAGACCCAGTACTTC.

This rearrangement joins TRBV9 to TRBJ1-2; maybe TRBD1 (6 bases). Deletions cut 3 bases from V and 2 bases from J, with 11 bases between. The CDR3 totals 14 residues. CDR1 and CDR2 from the germline V gene are SGDLS and YYNGEE. The CDR3 DNA sequence: TGTGCCAGCAGCGAAGGACAGACAAACTATGGCTACACCTTC. Protein: CASSEGQTNYGYTF.

This clone was seen once. The chain uses TRBV28 and TRBJ2-2; D is unclear. Germline V gene lookup returns CDR1 MDHEN and CDR2 SYDVKM. Trimming pared 4 bases from V and 3 bases from J, leaving 6 bases between. CDR3 length: 13 residues. The CDR3 sequence: CASSSTYTGELFF. The CDR3 DNA sequence: TGTGCCAGCAGTTCTACCTACACCGGGGAGCTGTTTTTT.

The chain is built from TRBV6-5 and TRBJ1-6; D perhaps matches TRBD1 (6 bases). V lost 7 bases and J lost 11, with 15 bases in between. This CDR3 is 13 amino acids long. In germline, CDR1 is MNHEY, CDR2 SVGAGI. The CDR3 loop is CASILGGGTPLHF. The CDR3, as DNA: TGTGCCAGCATACTAGGGGGGGGAACACCCCTCCACTTT.

The V gene is TRBV6-1, the J gene TRBJ1-3; D is ambiguous. Trimming cost V 2 bases and J 5 bases, with 4 bases left between them. Germline lookup yields CDR1 MNHNS and CDR2 SASEGT. The CDR3 runs 12 residues. The CDR3 loop reads CASSESRNTIYF. The DNA of the CDR3 is TGTGCCAGCAGTGAATCTAGAAACACCATATATTTT.

This chain uses TRBV9 with TRBJ2-6; D call uncertain. The CDR3 covers 17 residues. From germline, CDR1 is SGDLS and CDR2 YYNGEE. Trimming took 5 bases from V and 10 from J, leaving 25 bases between them. CDR3 nucleotide sequence: TGTGCCAGCAGGATACTATATACTGACCGATTTGGAAACGTCCTGACTTTC. It yields the protein CASRILYTDRFGNVLTF.

This rearrangement joins TRBV19 to TRBJ1-5; 8 bases fit TRBD1. The V gene end was trimmed by 1 base and the J gene end by 7 bases; junction bases not matched to a gene: 3. This CDR3 region has 14 residues. The V gene's germline CDR1 is LNHDA and CDR2 SQIVND (reference sequence). CDR3 protein: CASSIGTGIQPQHF. DNA for the CDR3: TGTGCCAGTAGTATAGGGACAGGGATACAGCCCCAGCATTTT. The variable domain in full, with the rest retrieved from reference TRBV19 and TRBJ1-5, is DGGITQSPKYLFRKEGQNVTLSCEQNLNHDAMYWYRQDPGQGLRLIYYSQIVNDFQKGDIAEGYSVSREKKESFPLTVTSAQKNPTAFYLCASSIGTGIQPQHFGDGTRLSIL.

V and J are TRBV13 and TRBJ2-7; D may be TRBD1 (5 bases). V lost 5 bases and J 1 base, leaving 18 bases between the germline ends. Germline CDR1 PRHDT, CDR2 FYEKMQ (reference sequence). CDR3 length: 16 residues. In DNA form, the CDR3 reads TGTGCCAGCAGCCGGGCTCCACAGGTTTTTTCCTACGAGCAGTACTTC. This translates into CASSRAPQVFSYEQYF.

The rearrangement uses TRBV7-2 and TRBJ1-5, with a possible D match to TRBD1 (6 bases). This CDR3 has 14 residues. Germline CDR1 reads SGHTA; CDR2 reads FQGNSA. The germline V and J ends were trimmed by 5 bases and 2 bases, with 10 bases remaining between them. The CDR3 coding sequence is TGTGCCAGCAGCCTACAGGGTGGCAATCAGCCCCAGCATTTT. Translating gives CASSLQGGNQPQHF.

This sequence joins TRBV19 and TRBJ1-4; 12 positions agree with TRBD1. Germline CDR1 and CDR2: LNHDA and SQIVND (reference sequence). The CDR3 consists of 18 residues. Trimming removed 5 bases from V and 3 bases from J; junction bases left unmatched: 10. In DNA, the CDR3 is TGTGCCAGTAGTCCCTCCCCGGGACAGGGGGCGGCTAATGAAAAACTGTTTTTT. Amino acids: CASSPSPGQGAANEKLFF.

The rearrangement joins TRBV24-1 to TRBJ2-5; 10 nucleotides agree with TRBD2. This CDR3 is 15 amino acids long. Germline values: CDR1 KGHDR, CDR2 SFDVKD. V dropped 4 bases and J dropped 1; count of bases not matched to a gene: 2. This CDR3 is CATSDTSGVQETQYF. CDR3 coding DNA: TGTGCCACCAGTGACACTAGCGGGGTCCAAGAGACCCAGTACTTC.

V and J are TRBV4-1 and TRBJ1-2; TRBD1 matches 7 bases. The junction had 14 bases not matched to a gene; V was cut back by 4 bases and J by 6 bases. The CDR3 is made up of 16 amino acids. Germline V gene lookup returns CDR1 MGHRA and CDR2 YSYEKL. The CDR3 sequence: CASSPYGQDLWDGYTF. CDR3 nucleotide sequence: TGCGCCAGCAGCCCATACGGACAGGACCTCTGGGATGGCTACACCTTC.